The 31 T cell receptor beta chains below come from one sample, sequenced in a study of Ad26.COV2.S vaccination and SARS-CoV-2 variants. Some clones are missing from TCRdb's copy, which holds only in-frame ones; the method was immunoSEQ multiplex PCR. In the table there are approximately 400,000 clones, just over 90% of which are singletons. The sequencing used peripheral blood, collected after recovery from COVID-19. The origin of the receptors is a human donor who had recovered from COVID-19.

The rearrangement uses TRBV4-3 and TRBJ2-6, with 8 bases matching TRBD2. This CDR3 is 18 amino acids long. Germline lookup yields CDR1 LGHNA and CDR2 YSLEER. Trimming removed 2 bases from V and 0 bases from J; junction bases left unmatched: 6. The CDR3 region is CASSQSLAGLSGANVLTF. For the CDR3, the DNA is TGCGCCAGCAGCCAAAGCCTAGCGGGCCTCTCTGGGGCCAACGTCCTGACTTTC.

This clone showed up just once. The rearrangement joins TRBV4-3 to TRBJ1-5, with D uncertain. V was trimmed by 3 bases and J by 4 bases, leaving 7 bases between them. Germline V CDR1 and CDR2: LGHNA, YSLEER. There are 13 residues in the CDR3. This CDR3 is CASSQDGNQPQHF. The DNA for the CDR3 is TGCGCCAGCAGCCAGGACGGTAATCAGCCCCAGCATTTT.

This rearrangement joins TRBV23-1 to TRBJ1-2, with TRBD1 identical over 11 bases. TRBV23-1 is sorted into the ORF group, with uncertain function. The CDR3 length is 18 residues. V lost 2 bases to trimming and J lost 4 bases; unmatched junction nucleotides: 12. This chain's CDR3 is CASSQQRTGQGVLYGYTF. CDR3 in DNA: TGCGCCAGCAGTCAACAACGGACGGGACAGGGGGTACTCTATGGCTACACCTTC.

V and J are TRBV7-2 and TRBJ2-1, with D tentatively TRBD2 (5 bases). The CDR3 has 14 residues. Trimming left V 5 bases short and J 6 bases short, with 14 bases between. The germline V gene encodes CDR1 SGHTA and CDR2 FQGNSA. The CDR3 nucleotides read TGTGCCAGCAGCCTTGAGGGATGGGGCAATGAGCAGTTCTTC. It yields the protein CASSLEGWGNEQFF.

The DNA of the CDR3 is TGTGCCAGCACTCTAGACAGGGGGCCGCCCGCTGAAGCTTTCTTT. Protein product: CASTLDRGPPAEAFF. J is TRBJ1-1 and V is TRBV6-6; 10 bases map to TRBD1. Per germline, CDR1 MNHNY and CDR2 SVGAGI (reference sequence). The CDR3 is 15 amino acids. V lost 7 bases to trimming and J lost 6 bases; unmatched junction nucleotides: 11.

The chain joins TRBV5-1 to TRBJ2-5; the D gene could be TRBD1 or TRBD2 (6 bases each). The CDR3 contains 14 residues. CDR1 SGHRS and CDR2 YFSETQ come from the germline V gene. V lost 4 bases to trimming and J lost 5 bases, with 15 bases between them. This CDR3 is CASSGGQVGETQYF. The CDR3 coding sequence is TGCGCCAGCAGCGGGGGGCAGGTAGGGGAGACCCAGTACTTC.

The chain links TRBV7-8 to TRBJ1-1; D possibly corresponds to TRBD1 (6 bases). The germline V and J ends were trimmed by 2 bases and 1 base, with 14 bases remaining between them. The CDR3 is 16 amino acids. CDR1 is SGHVS, CDR2 FQNEAQ, per germline. The CDR3 DNA sequence: TGTGCCAGCAGCTTATTCCCAGGGGCCCAGAACACTGAAGCTTTCTTT. Its translation: CASSLFPGAQNTEAFF.

The CDR3 here is CASSLAGTDHSPLHF. The DNA of the CDR3 is TGTGCCAGCAGCTTAGCCGGGACAGATCATTCACCCCTCCACTTT. This chain joins TRBV11-2 and TRBJ1-6; 7 bases line up with TRBD1. The CDR3 is made up of 15 amino acids. Trimming at V came to 1 base and at J to 8 bases, leaving 5 bases not matched to a gene. Germline-derived CDR1 and CDR2 are SGHAT and FQNNGV.

For the CDR3, the DNA is TGTGCCAGCAGCTTACTCTCGACAGGGTTATTAGATACGCAGTATTTT. Protein product: CASSLLSTGLLDTQYF. The J gene is TRBJ2-3, the V gene TRBV11-2; the match to TRBD1 covers 7 bases. V shed 2 bases and J 5 bases; nucleotides not matched to a gene: 10. Germline values: CDR1 SGHAT, CDR2 FQNNGV. The CDR3 loop spans 16 amino acids.

This chain joins TRBV7-2 and TRBJ1-2; the match to TRBD1 covers 9 bases. Germline V gene data show CDR1 as SGHTA and CDR2 as FQGNSA. Trimming at V came to 5 bases and at J to 6 bases, leaving 7 bases not matched to a gene. This CDR3 contains 14 residues. For the CDR3, the DNA is TGTGCCAGCAGCGAAGGACAGGGGACGGATGGCTACACCTTC. The encoded protein is CASSEGQGTDGYTF.

The chain links TRBV5-1 to TRBJ2-7, with 10 bases fitting TRBD1. CDR1 is SGHRS, CDR2 YFSETQ, per germline. The CDR3 spans 15 residues. The V and J ends lost 3 bases and 2 bases, in that order; junction bases with no gene match: 5. CDR3 sequence reads: CASSSGQGMTYEQYF. The CDR3 coding sequence is TGCGCCAGCAGCTCGGGACAGGGGATGACCTACGAGCAGTACTTC.

The gene calls are TRBV7-2 and TRBJ2-2, with D unclear. Germline loops: CDR1 SGHTA, CDR2 FQGNSA. Deletions cut 2 bases from V and 5 bases from J, with 3 bases between. CDR3 size: 12 residues. CDR3 nucleotide sequence: TGTGCCAGCAGCTTACAAACCGGGGAGCTGTTTTTT. It encodes CASSLQTGELFF.

Ten or more counts support this clone. The chain has TRBV13 and TRBJ1-2; 9 bases align to TRBD1. Germline V lookup: CDR1 PRHDT, CDR2 FYEKMQ (reference sequence). CDR3 length equals 16 residues. The junction had 11 bases not matched to a gene; V was cut back by 0 bases and J by 9 bases. CDR3 amino acids: CASSLGGLGQGISYTF. CDR3 in DNA: TGTGCCAGCAGCTTAGGAGGCCTGGGACAGGGTATCAGCTACACCTTC.

V and J are TRBV6-5 and TRBJ1-6, with D tentatively TRBD1 (5 bases). V lost 0 bases to trimming and J lost 8 bases, with 11 bases between them. CDR1 is MNHEY and CDR2 is SVGAGI in the germline V gene. This CDR3 is 15 amino acids long. CDR3 sequence reads: CASSYSTGGDSPLHF. The CDR3 coding sequence is TGTGCCAGCAGTTACTCGACGGGAGGGGATTCACCCCTCCACTTT.

This CDR3 is CASGFRDSSYEQYF. The CDR3 region has the DNA TGTGCTAGTGGTTTTAGGGACAGTTCTTACGAGCAGTACTTC. V usage is TRBV12-5 and J usage is TRBJ2-7, with 7 positions matching TRBD1. The germline gives CDR1 LGHNT, CDR2 FRNRAP. The trim removed 3 bases at V and 4 bases at J, leaving 6 bases unmatched. The CDR3 contains 14 residues.

This chain joins TRBV6-5 and TRBJ2-7; possibly TRBD1 or TRBD2 for D (5 bases each). V was clipped by 6 bases and J by 3 bases, with 15 bases between them. Germline assignment: CDR1 MNHEY and CDR2 SVGAGI. This CDR3 has 14 amino acids. The chain's CDR3 is CASSTRDHHYEQYF. The CDR3 bases are TGTGCCAGCAGCACCCGGGACCACCACTACGAGCAGTACTTC.

The chain couples TRBV5-6 to TRBJ2-5; 11 nucleotides line up with TRBD1. In germline, CDR1 is SGHDT, CDR2 YYEEEE. The CDR3 sequence is 15 residues long. V gave up 4 bases and J gave up 0 bases; unmatched junction bases: 2. The CDR3 spells CASSRDRGNQETQYF. The CDR3 DNA reads as TGTGCCAGCAGCCGGGACAGGGGGAACCAAGAGACCCAGTACTTC.

In this sample, this clone turned up once. V and J are TRBV7-9 and TRBJ1-2; 7 positions match TRBD1. The V segment lost 1 base and the J segment 3 bases; nucleotides outside the gene matches: 2. The CDR3 contains 14 residues. Germline loops: CDR1 SEHNR, CDR2 FQNEAQ (reference sequence). The CDR3 region is CASSLDGTDYGYTF. CDR3 sequence (DNA): TGTGCCAGCAGCTTAGATGGGACAGACTATGGCTACACCTTC.

The CDR3 DNA reads TGTGCCAGCAGCCAAGTTTTGGCCCCCGAGACAGGGCTTGGGAGCTATGGCTACACCTTC. Encoded protein: CASSQVLAPETGLGSYGYTF. The rearrangement joins TRBV4-2 to TRBJ1-2; TRBD1 matches at 7 bases. V lost 1 base to trimming and J lost 4 bases; unmatched junction nucleotides: 21. This CDR3 has 20 residues. Germline lookup yields CDR1 LGHNA and CDR2 YNFKEQ.

This chain links TRBV5-1 with TRBJ2-5; D uncertain. Trimming removed 6 bases from V and 4 bases from J, with 13 bases in between. The CDR3 runs to 13 residues. Germline loops: CDR1 SGHRS, CDR2 YFSETQ. The DNA for the CDR3 is TGCGCCAGCATCCCGTATCGAGGAGAGACCCAGTACTTC. It yields the protein CASIPYRGETQYF.

This rearrangement joins TRBV27 to TRBJ1-2; 8 nucleotides agree with TRBD1. There are 17 residues in the CDR3. In germline, CDR1 is MNHEY, CDR2 SMNVEV (reference sequence). The trim removed 6 bases at V and 4 bases at J, leaving 16 bases unmatched. In DNA form, the CDR3 reads TGTGCCAGCAGCCCCGTCAGTGGGACAGGCATACTCTATGGCTACACCTTC. This encodes CASSPVSGTGILYGYTF.

The V gene is TRBV19, the J gene TRBJ1-5; 7 bases fit TRBD1. The CDR3 has 13 residues. Looked up from germline, CDR1 is LNHDA and CDR2 is SQIVND (reference sequence). After removal of 3 bases from V and 6 bases from J, the junction contained 2 bases not matched to a gene. DNA of the CDR3: TGTGCCAGTAGTATTACAGGGGTTCAGCCCCAGCATTTT. It yields the protein CASSITGVQPQHF.

The chain combines TRBV19 with TRBJ1-4; TRBD1 aligns across 10 bases. Looked up from germline, CDR1 is LNHDA and CDR2 is SQIVND (reference sequence). The V segment lost 7 bases and the J segment 7 bases; nucleotides outside the gene matches: 6. The CDR3 runs 14 residues. The CDR3 here is CASTRGQGSEKLFF. The CDR3, as DNA: TGTGCCAGTACTCGGGGACAGGGGAGTGAAAAACTGTTTTTT. The complete variable domain, with remaining parts taken from reference TRBV19 and TRBJ1-4, reads DGGITQSPKYLFRKEGQNVTLSCEQNLNHDAMYWYRQDPGQGLRLIYYSQIVNDFQKGDIAEGYSVSREKKESFPLTVTSAQKNPTAFYLCASTRGQGSEKLFFGSGTQLSVL.

V and J are TRBV4-3 and TRBJ1-1; D remains ambiguous. Trimming stripped 4 bases from V and 1 base from J, with 10 bases between. From germline, CDR1 is LGHNA and CDR2 YSLEER. The CDR3 consists of 14 residues. CDR3 in DNA: TGCGCCAGCAGCCGTAAGACGGGGAACACTGAAGCTTTCTTT. Protein: CASSRKTGNTEAFF.

The J gene is TRBJ2-5, the V gene TRBV10-3; TRBD2 matches 13 bases. Germline values: CDR1 ENHRY, CDR2 SYGVKD. J gave up 4 bases and V 10 bases, and 6 bases lay outside the gene matches. The length of the CDR3 is 14 residues. Written as DNA, the CDR3 is TGTGCCACAACTAGCGGGGGGGCAGGAGAGACCCAGTACTTC. Residues: CATTSGGAGETQYF.

The J gene is TRBJ2-2, the V gene TRBV7-6; D not resolved. V was shortened by 0 bases and J by 5 bases, with 16 bases between the two germline ends. This CDR3 comprises 17 residues. Germline-derived CDR1 and CDR2 are SGHVS and FNYEAQ. For the CDR3, the DNA is TGTGCCAGCAGCTTAGCCCAAGATCCGTTTGGGACCGGGGAGCTGTTTTTT. Protein: CASSLAQDPFGTGELFF. The full variable domain, in which reference TRBV7-6 and TRBJ2-2 provide the parts outside the CDR3, is GAGVSQSPRYKVTKRGQDVALRCDPISGHVSLYWYRQALGQGPEFLTYFNYEAQQDKSGLPNDRFSAERPEGSISTLTIQRTEQRDSAMYRCASSLAQDPFGTGELFFGEGSRLTVL.

The gene calls are TRBV5-4 and TRBJ2-3, with 11 bases aligning to TRBD2. The V gene end was trimmed by 4 bases and the J gene end by 2 bases; junction bases not matched to a gene: 9. This CDR3 contains 17 residues. Germline V gene lookup returns CDR1 SGHNT and CDR2 YYREEE (reference sequence). CDR3 sequence reads: CASSRTASGGNTDTQYF. The CDR3 DNA reads as TGTGCCAGCAGCCGAACCGCTAGCGGGGGGAACACAGATACGCAGTATTTT.

The rearrangement joins TRBV2 to TRBJ2-1, with TRBD2 as a possible D gene (6 bases). V gave up 8 bases and J gave up 9 bases, with 17 bases separating them. The CDR3 spans 13 residues. Germline V CDR1 and CDR2: SNHLY, FYNNEI. CDR3: CASSEGLQAEQFF. CDR3 in DNA: TGTGCCAGCTCGGAGGGGCTACAGGCTGAGCAGTTCTTC.

This clone was recorded only once. V and J are TRBV7-9 and TRBJ2-1; D unresolved. The CDR3 totals 13 residues. The V and J ends lost 5 bases and 7 bases respectively, with 12 bases between them. CDR1 is SEHNR and CDR2 is FQNEAQ in the germline V gene (reference sequence). Here the CDR3 reads CASSPLSRNEQFF. For the CDR3, the DNA is TGTGCCAGCAGCCCCCTCTCACGGAATGAGCAGTTCTTC.

The V call is TRBV7-2, the J call TRBJ1-2, with D perhaps TRBD1 (6 bases). CDR3 size: 13 residues. Trimming pared 2 bases from V and 8 bases from J, leaving 12 bases between. Germline CDR1 is SGHTA and CDR2 is FQGNSA. The CDR3 coding sequence is TGTGCCAGCAGCTTATCACAGGGTCAGGGCTACACCTTC. Residues: CASSLSQGQGYTF.

V and J are TRBV27 and TRBJ1-2; 8 bases are shared with TRBD1. CDR3 length: 13 amino acids. After removal of 8 bases from V and 4 bases from J, the junction contained 6 bases not matched to a gene. In germline, CDR1 is MNHEY, CDR2 SMNVEV (reference sequence). The CDR3 spells CASRITGGYGYTF. The CDR3 DNA reads as TGTGCCAGCCGAATAACAGGGGGCTATGGCTACACCTTC.